This is a list of T cell receptor beta chains from one sample in a study of Ad26.COV2.S vaccination and SARS-CoV-2 variants. TCRdb's table, derived via immunoSEQ multiplex PCR, lists solely in-frame clones and lacks some. The table includes around 340,000 clones, about 86% detected once. The source was peripheral blood, collected in a trial of Ad26.COV2.S vaccine versus placebo. The receptors were gathered from a person aged 18-60 years who received the Ad26.COV2.S COVID-19 vaccine or a placebo. Both conserved end residues are part of each CDR3. The D gene is left open where the match is weak. Size tells how often a clone was seen (once, few, many) or the class of an expanded clone, and some rows leave it out.

>once|TRBV6-4|TRBJ2-3|NA
TGTGCCAGCAGTGACAGGGGTGGAACAGATACGCAGTATTTT
CASSDRGGTDTQYF
>NA|TRBV19|TRBJ1-2|TRBD1
TGTGCCAGTAGTCCTGGGACAGGGGTACTTACGGGCTACACCTTC
CASSPGTGVLTGYTF
>NA|TRBV10-1|TRBJ2-3|TRBD2
TGCGCCAGCAGTAACTCAAGCGGGATGAGCCCCACAGATACGCAGTATTTT
CASSNSSGMSPTDTQYF
>once|TRBV24-1|TRBJ2-5|NA
TGTGCCACCAGTGATTTAAGGTCCGAGGGAAATAGGGAGACCCAGTACTTC
CATSDLRSEGNRETQYF
>few|TRBV6-4|TRBJ2-3|TRBD2
TGTGCCAGCAGTGACTCCGGGGGGGCCACAGATACGCAGTATTTT
CASSDSGGATDTQYF
>NA|TRBV2|TRBJ2-1|TRBD2
TGCATCAGCGGGGGGGAAGATTGGGAGCAGTTCTTC
CISGGEDWEQFF
>NA|TRBV11-2|TRBJ2-5|TRBD2
TGTGCCAGCAGCTTAGGGGTCCGCGGGGGGGCCCAAGAGACCCAGTACTTC
CASSLGVRGGAQETQYF
>NA|TRBV15|TRBJ2-6|NA
TGTGCCACCAGCAGAGTGTTAGGGCTAGGGGCCAACGTCCTGACTTTC
CATSRVLGLGANVLTF
>NA|TRBV4-2|TRBJ2-1|NA
TGTGCCAGCAGCCAAGAGCCCCCAGGGAGCGGGTACAATGAGCAGTTCTTC
CASSQEPPGSGYNEQFF
>many|TRBV19|TRBJ2-3|NA
TGTGCCAGTAATATAGCCCGCACAGATACGCAGTATTTT
CASNIARTDTQYF
>NA|TRBV2|TRBJ1-5|NA
TGTGCCAGCAGTGCGTTACGGAACAATCAGCCCCAGCATTTT
CASSALRNNQPQHF
>NA|TRBV11-2|TRBJ1-6|NA
TGTGCCAGCAGCTTAGGGCAGGGAGGTTCACCCCTCCACTTT
CASSLGQGGSPLHF
>NA|TRBV28|TRBJ1-2|TRBD1
TGTGCCAGCAGCGGTGGGGGGACAGGGGAGGGAGGCTACACCTTC
CASSGGGTGEGGYTF
>NA|TRBV11-2|TRBJ2-2|TRBD2
TGTGCCAGCAGCAAACTGACTAGCGATCGGTACACCGGGGAGCTGTTTTTT
CASSKLTSDRYTGELFF
>NA|TRBV16|TRBJ2-7|NA
TGTGCCAGCAGTCCCGGACTACCTTACGAGCAGTACTTC
CASSPGLPYEQYF
>NA|TRBV13|TRBJ2-3|TRBD2
TGTGCCAGCAGCTTAGTGGCGGGGGGTAGCACAGATACGCAGTATTTT
CASSLVAGGSTDTQYF
>NA|TRBV7-9|TRBJ2-7|TRBD2
TGTGCCAGCAGTCGTAGCGGGGGCCGCTACGAGCAGTACTTC
CASSRSGGRYEQYF
>NA|TRBV2|TRBJ1-4|NA
TGTGCCAGCAGGGGGGACGCTAATGAAAAACTGTTTTTT
CASRGDANEKLFF
>NA|TRBV5-4|TRBJ2-1|TRBD2
TGTGCCAGCAGCCCCGGGACTAGCGGGGGCAATGAGCAGTTCTTC
CASSPGTSGGNEQFF
>once|TRBV7-3|TRBJ2-3|NA
TGTGCCAGCAGCTTAACGGGCGGGGCCGGAACCAATACGCAGTATTTT
CASSLTGGAGTNTQYF
>NA|TRBV9|TRBJ2-5|TRBD1
TGTGCCAGCAGCGAGGGATCCGGGACAGGGATTAAAGAGACCCAGTACTTC
CASSEGSGTGIKETQYF